The 14 T cell receptor beta chains in this list originate from one sample, sequenced in a study of blood T cell repertoires in COVID-19. The method was immunoSEQ multiplex PCR; TCRdb's version includes in-frame clones alone and lacks a portion of them. The table includes about 130,000 clones, around 88% detected once. The sequencing input was peripheral blood. The receptors here all came from a human donor in a cohort sampled during active COVID-19.

This clone was detected only once. This CDR3 is CASSLAGDREYIQYF. The CDR3 DNA reads TGTGCCAGCAGCTTAGCAGGGGACAGGGAATACATTCAGTACTTC. The V and J genes are TRBV7-2 and TRBJ2-4; 9 bases align to TRBD1. Germline values: CDR1 SGHTA, CDR2 FQGNSA. CDR3 length: 15 amino acids. Trimming removed 0 bases from V and 8 bases from J; junction bases left unmatched: 5.

A single count supports this clone. The chain employs TRBV11-2 and TRBJ2-7; 9 positions agree with TRBD2. J was trimmed by 2 bases and V by 1 base; bases with no gene match: 6. Germline assignment: CDR1 SGHAT and CDR2 FQNNGV. CDR3 length equals 16 residues. CDR3: CASSLGGLAGTYEQYF. The CDR3 DNA sequence: TGTGCCAGCAGCTTAGGAGGTCTAGCGGGAACCTACGAGCAGTACTTC.

The chain couples TRBV5-4 to TRBJ2-7, with 15 bases lining up with TRBD2. Losses at the gene ends were 2 bases for V and 3 bases for J; bases not matched to a gene: 6. Germline V gene data show CDR1 as SGHNT and CDR2 as YYREEE (reference sequence). The CDR3 covers 17 residues. This chain's CDR3 is CASSLNRGLAGGYEQYF. CDR3 DNA sequence: TGTGCCAGCAGCTTAAACCGGGGACTAGCGGGGGGCTACGAGCAGTACTTC.

The chain is built from TRBV28 and TRBJ1-6; TRBD1 matches at 7 bases. The junction had 11 bases not matched to a gene; V was cut back by 4 bases and J by 11 bases. Germline loops: CDR1 MDHEN, CDR2 SYDVKM. The CDR3 spans 15 residues. CDR3 residues: CASSSSTGDIAPLHF. The DNA of the CDR3 is TGTGCCAGCAGTTCAAGCACAGGGGATATAGCACCCCTCCACTTT.

This chain connects TRBV5-6 to TRBJ2-7, with D unresolved. The V end was cut by 0 bases, the J end by 6 bases, with 10 bases between. The CDR3 is made up of 13 amino acids. Per the germline V gene, CDR1 is SGHDT and CDR2 is YYEEEE. This chain's CDR3 is CASSLVGSVEQYF. CDR3 in DNA: TGTGCCAGCAGCTTGGTAGGCAGCGTCGAGCAGTACTTC.

The rearrangement joins TRBV18 to TRBJ2-6, with 11 bases matching TRBD1. With 3 bases clipped from V and 0 bases from J, the junction kept 7 bases outside the gene matches. The CDR3 is 19 residues long. Germline CDR1 reads KGHSH; CDR2 reads LQKENI. The CDR3 loop is CASSPRRGQGASGANVLTF. CDR3 sequence (DNA): TGTGCCAGCTCACCTCGACGTGGACAGGGGGCCTCTGGGGCCAACGTCCTGACTTTC.

The chain recombines TRBV19 with TRBJ2-1, with D unresolved. This CDR3 has 10 amino acids. Germline V gives CDR1 LNHDA, CDR2 SQIVND (reference sequence). V was shortened by 10 bases and J by 9 bases, with 10 bases between the two germline ends. In DNA form, the CDR3 reads TGTGCCACAGAAGCTAGTGAGCAGTTCTTC. This translates into CATEASEQFF.

The chain links TRBV28 to TRBJ1-2; a weak D match, TRBD1 (6 bases). V was pared by 2 bases and J by 2 bases, with 6 bases between. Germline assignment: CDR1 MDHEN and CDR2 SYDVKM. CDR3 length equals 13 residues. The DNA for the CDR3 is TGTGCCAGCAGTTTAGGACAGAACTATGGCTACACCTTC. This codes for CASSLGQNYGYTF.

The V gene is TRBV29-1, the J gene TRBJ2-6, with 8 bases lining up with TRBD1. CDR1 and CDR2 from the germline V gene are SQVTM and ANQGSEA. CDR3 size: 15 residues. J gave up 2 bases and V 1 base, and 1 base lay outside the gene matches. CDR3 nucleotide sequence: TGCAGCGTTGAAGTGACAGGGGCTGGGGCCAACGTCCTGACTTTC. Amino acids: CSVEVTGAGANVLTF.

The chain uses TRBV9 and TRBJ2-1; no clear D gene. The CDR3 consists of 11 residues. Between the trimmed V and J ends, which lost 3 bases and 7 bases, there was a span of 5 bases. Germline V lookup: CDR1 SGDLS, CDR2 YYNGEE. The CDR3 loop is CASSGANEQFF. The CDR3 nucleotides read TGTGCCAGCAGCGGTGCGAATGAGCAGTTCTTC.

This clone has just one count. The genes are TRBV21-1 and TRBJ2-1; no check of the table's D call, TRBD2, against the DNA was made. TRBV21-1 is reported as a pseudogene. There are 16 residues in the CDR3. CDR3 in DNA: TGTGCCAGCAGCTCGGTGGACGGGAGACTCTACAATGAGCAGTTCTTC. It is translated as CASSSVDGRLYNEQFF.

The chain joins TRBV5-4 to TRBJ2-7, with TRBD1 matching 7 bases. Trimming removed 5 bases from V and 3 bases from J; junction bases left unmatched: 5. Germline V gene data show CDR1 as SGHNT and CDR2 as YYREEE (reference sequence). The CDR3 has 13 residues. DNA of the CDR3: TGTGCCAGCAGTCGCGGACAGGTCTACGAGCAGTACTTC. Protein: CASSRGQVYEQYF.

J is TRBJ2-7 and V is TRBV7-2; D remains ambiguous. Germline loops: CDR1 SGHTA, CDR2 FQGNSA. The CDR3 loop spans 12 amino acids. V was cut by 1 base and J by 10 bases, with 11 bases left in between. The CDR3 DNA reads as TGTGCCAGCAGCTTAGGGTTGGGCGTTCAGTACTTC. Its protein is CASSLGLGVQYF.

This rearrangement joins TRBV2 to TRBJ2-7; 10 bases match TRBD1. The CDR3 covers 16 residues. After removal of 6 bases from V and 5 bases from J, the junction contained 13 bases not matched to a gene. Germline CDR1 is SNHLY and CDR2 is FYNNEI. CDR3 in amino acids: CASRDPRDRGMNEQYF. CDR3 in DNA: TGTGCCAGCAGAGACCCCCGGGACAGGGGCATGAACGAGCAGTACTTC.